This TCR beta chain came from a study of early T cells in non-severe SARS-CoV-2 infection. Study-level information: Whole-blood bulk RNA, unsorted, was sequenced, and chains were unpaired.

This clonotype occurred many times. The antigen is unknown. Molecules of cDNA were individually given unique molecular identifiers that were attached to them. TCRdb itself ran the 5' RACE reads through MiXCR, one entry per CDR3 protein. The sample includes some 67,000 distinct CDR3 sequences, about 12% of them seen just once. General study points: There was a bias toward anti-spike CD8 responses in VDJdb matching, which missed private and CD4 specificities.

Losses at the gene ends were 0 bases for V and 5 bases for J; bases not matched to a gene: 6. Germline values: CDR1 SNHLY, CDR2 FYNNEI. The CDR3 loop spans 15 amino acids. The origin of this receptor is an adult who was a healthcare worker with PCR-confirmed SARS-CoV-2 infection or an uninfected control (not recorded which). This chain joins TRBV2 and TRBJ2-5; TRBD2 matches at 7 bases. The sequencing input was whole blood. The CDR3 DNA follows: TGTGCCAGCAGTGAAGCGCTTGCTAGCGGCGAGACCCAGTACTTC. It translates to CASSEALASGETQYF.